Following are 20 T cell receptor beta chains from one sample sequenced in a study of T cell responses to AZD1222 COVID-19 vaccine. The data were produced by immunoSEQ multiplex PCR, yet TCRdb's version contains in-frame clones alone and is incomplete. The profile shows 95,000 to 110,000 clones, approximately 90% of them singletons. The material sequenced was peripheral blood, taken 28 days after the second AZD1222 dose. The receptors derive from an adult who received the AZD1222 COVID-19 vaccine.

V gene TRBV5-1 combines with J gene TRBJ2-1; tentative D call: TRBD1 (6 bases). The CDR3 runs 18 residues. Germline V lookup: CDR1 SGHRS, CDR2 YFSETQ. V was trimmed by 5 bases and J by 0 bases, leaving 21 bases between them. The CDR3 DNA reads TGCGCCAGCAGTTATACCCCCAACAGGGAGAGCTCCTACAATGAGCAGTTCTTC. It specifies CASSYTPNRESSYNEQFF. Based on the CDR3 plus reference TRBV5-1 and TRBJ2-1, the full variable domain is KAGVTQTPRYLIKTRGQQVTLSCSPISGHRSVSWYQQTPGQGLQFLFEYFSETQRNKGNFPGRFSGRQFSNSRSEMNVSTLELGDSALYLCASSYTPNRESSYNEQFFGPGTRLTVL.

This clone has only a few counts. The chain uses TRBV28 and TRBJ1-5; 7 bases are a match to TRBD1. V lost 6 bases, J lost 3 bases, and 20 bases stayed unmatched. From germline, CDR1 is MDHEN and CDR2 SYDVKM. There are 19 residues in the CDR3. This CDR3 reads CASSPTPLTGNEDNQPQHF. Here the CDR3 DNA reads TGTGCCAGCAGCCCAACCCCCTTGACAGGGAACGAGGACAATCAGCCCCAGCATTTT.

The chain uses TRBV2 and TRBJ1-5, with 7 bases fitting TRBD1. This CDR3 comprises 13 residues. V was clipped by 6 bases and J by 3 bases; unmatched bases: 2. The germline gives CDR1 SNHLY, CDR2 FYNNEI. CDR3 sequence: CASSGQDNQPQHF. The CDR3 DNA sequence: TGTGCCAGCAGCGGACAGGACAATCAGCCCCAGCATTTT.

The chain is built from TRBV30 and TRBJ2-7, with 8 bases lining up with TRBD1. The germline CDR1 and CDR2 sequences are GTSNPN and SVGIG (reference sequence). The V gene end was trimmed by 0 bases and the J gene end by 2 bases; junction bases not matched to a gene: 0. This CDR3 has 13 residues. The CDR3 sequence: CAWSVQGAYEQYF. The CDR3 coding sequence is TGTGCCTGGAGTGTACAGGGGGCCTACGAGCAGTACTTC.

This clone has only one observation. This chain links TRBV30 with TRBJ1-5; D gene ambiguous. Germline CDR1 GTSNPN, CDR2 SVGIG (reference sequence). Trimming took off 1 base at V and 0 bases at J, with 7 bases between the two ends. The CDR3 is made up of 14 amino acids. Here the CDR3 reads CAWSDGVSNQPQHF. In nucleotides, the CDR3 is TGTGCCTGGAGTGACGGGGTTAGCAATCAGCCCCAGCATTTT.

The chain combines TRBV27 with TRBJ1-1, with D tentatively TRBD1 (6 bases). The germline V and J ends were trimmed by 5 bases and 1 base, with 17 bases remaining between them. In germline, CDR1 is MNHEY, CDR2 SMNVEV (reference sequence). The CDR3 length is 16 residues. The CDR3 protein is CASSTILTGPNTEAFF. For the CDR3, the DNA is TGTGCCAGCAGTACAATATTAACAGGGCCGAACACTGAAGCTTTCTTT.

The gene calls are TRBV14 and TRBJ2-3; D perhaps matches TRBD2 (6 bases). The CDR3 is 15 amino acids. Germline-derived CDR1 and CDR2 are SGHDN and FVKESK. Between the trimmed V and J ends, which lost 4 bases and 9 bases, there was a span of 20 bases. CDR3 protein: CASSRGGTYGVTQYF. The CDR3 DNA is TGTGCCAGCAGCCGAGGCGGGACCTATGGGGTCACGCAGTATTTT. Combining the CDR3 with reference TRBV14 and TRBJ2-3 gives the whole variable domain EAGVTQFPSHSVIEKGQTVTLRCDPISGHDNLYWYRRVMGKEIKFLLHFVKESKQDESGMPNNRFLAERTGGTYSTLKVQPAELEDSGVYFCASSRGGTYGVTQYFGPGTRLTVL.

The CDR3 DNA is TGTGCCAGCAGATACGGACTGATGAGCTCCTACGAGCAGTACTTC. Translating it yields CASRYGLMSSYEQYF. V is TRBV6-2 or TRBV6-3 and J is TRBJ2-7; perhaps TRBD2 as D (5 bases). Trimming shortened V by 6 bases and J by 0 bases, and 15 bases separated the two germline ends. CDR1 is MNHEY, CDR2 SVGEGT, per germline. This CDR3 region has 15 residues.

The count of this clone is one. The chain links TRBV14 to TRBJ1-1, with a possible D match to TRBD1 (6 bases). The CDR3 extends over 16 amino acids. Germline CDR1 and CDR2: SGHDN and FVKESK. V was clipped by 2 bases and J by 5 bases, with 18 bases between them. The CDR3 nucleotides are TGTGCCAGCAGCCAAAGCTACAGGGTGACGGGGACTGAAGCTTTCTTT. Translation: CASSQSYRVTGTEAFF.

The chain employs TRBV4-1 and TRBJ2-7; 10 nucleotides line up with TRBD2. Per germline, CDR1 MGHRA and CDR2 YSYEKL. Trimming took 4 bases from V and 3 from J; bases not matched to a gene: 6. The CDR3 consists of 15 residues. The CDR3 bases are TGCGCCAGCAGCCTCAACCTAGCGGGGGTCTACGAGCAGTACTTC. Translation: CASSLNLAGVYEQYF.

V usage is TRBV11-2 and J usage is TRBJ2-7; 8 bases agree with TRBD1. V shed 1 base, J shed 6 bases, and the junction held 11 bases outside the gene matches. CDR1 is SGHAT, CDR2 FQNNGV, per germline. There are 16 residues in the CDR3. CDR3 region: CASSLGRGPILGEQYF. DNA for the CDR3: TGTGCCAGCAGCTTAGGCAGGGGGCCTATCCTAGGCGAGCAGTACTTC. Looking up the rest from reference TRBV11-2 and TRBJ2-7 gives the full variable domain: EAGVAQSPRYKIIEKRQSVAFWCNPISGHATLYWYQQILGQGPKLLIQFQNNGVVDDSQLPKDRFSAERLKGVDSTLKIQPAKLEDSAVYLCASSLGRGPILGEQYFGPGTRLTVT.

The J gene is TRBJ2-1, the V gene TRBV24-1; TRBD2 agrees at 7 bases. The germline V gene encodes CDR1 KGHDR and CDR2 SFDVKD. The CDR3 totals 15 residues. V gave up 5 bases and J gave up 0 bases; unmatched junction bases: 3. The CDR3 loop reads CATSARGSSYNEQFF. The CDR3 DNA reads TGTGCCACCAGTGCGCGGGGGAGCTCCTACAATGAGCAGTTCTTC.

This sequence joins TRBV6-2 or TRBV6-3 and TRBJ1-3, with TRBD1 as a possible D gene (6 bases). The CDR3 runs to 15 residues. Per the germline V gene, CDR1 is MNHEY and CDR2 is SVGEGT. V was cut by 6 bases and J by 0 bases, with 12 bases left in between. The CDR3 sequence: CASRPPGASGNTIYF. In DNA form, the CDR3 reads TGTGCCAGCAGACCTCCAGGGGCCTCTGGAAACACCATATATTTT.

V usage is TRBV19 and J usage is TRBJ1-2, with 8 bases identical to TRBD1. Germline V gives CDR1 LNHDA, CDR2 SQIVND (reference sequence). V shed 5 bases and J 2 bases; nucleotides not matched to a gene: 10. This CDR3 has 16 amino acids. The CDR3 sequence is CASSPQYRGANYGYTF. CDR3 sequence (DNA): TGTGCCAGTAGTCCGCAATACAGGGGGGCGAACTATGGCTACACCTTC.

The chain combines TRBV28 with TRBJ2-7; a weak D match, TRBD2 (7 bases). V was trimmed by 2 bases and J by 3 bases, leaving 17 bases between them. CDR1 and CDR2 (germline): MDHEN, SYDVKM. The CDR3 loop spans 16 amino acids. CDR3 amino acids: CASSLGGAGSIYEQYF. Written as DNA, the CDR3 is TGTGCCAGCAGTTTAGGGGGGGCAGGGAGCATCTACGAGCAGTACTTC.

This chain links TRBV19 with TRBJ2-1, with D maybe TRBD2 (5 bases). The CDR3 is 14 residues long. Deletions cut 6 bases from V and 9 bases from J, with 18 bases between. Germline CDR1 LNHDA, CDR2 SQIVND (reference sequence). DNA of the CDR3: TGTGCCAGTAGGCCCTCGGGGTGGTTTGGTGAGCAGTTCTTC. Translation: CASRPSGWFGEQFF.

This rearrangement joins TRBV5-4 to TRBJ2-3, with D possibly matching TRBD1 (5 bases). This CDR3 contains 11 residues. CDR1 and CDR2 (germline): SGHNT, YYREEE (reference sequence). The ends were cut back, 6 bases at V and 5 bases at J, with 7 bases in the middle. The CDR3 sequence: CASNQGDTQYF. The DNA for the CDR3 is TGTGCCAGCAACCAGGGAGATACGCAGTATTTT.

The rearrangement links TRBV11-3 to TRBJ1-1, with D tentatively TRBD1 (5 bases). CDR1 is SGHNT, CDR2 YENEEA, per germline. The CDR3 runs to 14 residues. V lost 2 bases and J 2 bases, leaving 9 bases between the germline ends. The CDR3 DNA reads TGTGCCAGCAGCTTATTGGGGGAAAACACTGAAGCTTTCTTT. Its translation is CASSLLGENTEAFF.

This chain links TRBV30 with TRBJ2-1, with a possible D match to TRBD2 (5 bases). Trimming took off 3 bases at V and 5 bases at J, with 8 bases between the two ends. This CDR3 contains 12 residues. Germline values: CDR1 GTSNPN, CDR2 SVGIG (reference sequence). The CDR3 loop reads CAWRGSHNEQFF. The CDR3 DNA is TGTGCCTGGAGGGGGAGCCACAATGAGCAGTTCTTC.

There are a few counts of this clone. The J gene is TRBJ2-3, the V gene TRBV25-1; D is tentatively TRBD1 or TRBD2 (5 bases each). V shed 6 bases and J shed 0 bases, with 13 bases lying between them. There are 15 residues in the CDR3. In germline, CDR1 is MGHDK, CDR2 SYGVNS. CDR3 nucleotide sequence: TGTGCCAGCAGCCGGTCCGAGGGGAGCACAGATACGCAGTATTTT. Its protein product is CASSRSEGSTDTQYF.